This is a list of T cell receptor beta chains from one sample in a study of blood T cell repertoires in COVID-19. The assay was immunoSEQ multiplex PCR, and TCRdb's table has in-frame clones only and misses some. This sample has some 350,000 clones, with roughly 87% found just once. Sequenced: PBMCs or T cells enriched from blood (not recorded which). The receptor source for this set is a woman aged 25 to 39 who had recovered from COVID-19. CDR3s include the opening cysteine and the closing phenylalanine or tryptophan. Fields, in order: D gene, CDR3 length, clone size, V gene, J gene, CDR3 protein, CDR3 DNA. D genes are given only for firm matches. The size field is filled for only some rows; it gives once, few, many or a size class.

D gene: NA; CDR3 length: 16; clone size: NA; V gene: TRBV7-2; J gene: TRBJ2-2; CDR3 protein: CASSLWSVSGDGELFF; CDR3 DNA: TGTGCCAGCAGCTTATGGAGTGTCTCGGGGGACGGGGAGCTGTTTTTT
D gene: NA; CDR3 length: 13; clone size: NA; V gene: TRBV12-3/TRBV12-4; J gene: TRBJ1-4; CDR3 protein: CASSLFGREKLFF; CDR3 DNA: TGTGCCAGCAGTTTATTTGGTCGGGAAAAACTGTTTTTT
D gene: NA; CDR3 length: 13; clone size: NA; V gene: TRBV27; J gene: TRBJ2-7; CDR3 protein: CATHKPGSHEQYF; CDR3 DNA: TGTGCCACTCATAAGCCGGGGTCGCACGAGCAGTACTTC
D gene: TRBD1; CDR3 length: 20; clone size: NA; V gene: TRBV10-3; J gene: TRBJ1-4; CDR3 protein: CAITYEPTGKDNFANEKLFF; CDR3 DNA: TGTGCCATCACGTACGAACCGACAGGGAAGGACAACTTTGCTAATGAAAAACTGTTTTTT
D gene: TRBD2; CDR3 length: 16; clone size: NA; V gene: TRBV19; J gene: TRBJ2-1; CDR3 protein: CASSPLPLADYNEQFF; CDR3 DNA: TGTGCCAGTAGTCCGCTACCCCTAGCGGACTACAATGAGCAGTTCTTC
D gene: NA; CDR3 length: 14; clone size: NA; V gene: TRBV5-1; J gene: TRBJ1-2; CDR3 protein: CASSLGPGDYGYTF; CDR3 DNA: TGCGCCAGCAGCTTGGGACCGGGGGACTATGGCTACACCTTC
D gene: TRBD1; CDR3 length: 14; clone size: NA; V gene: TRBV5-6; J gene: TRBJ2-2; CDR3 protein: CASSPVTGTGELFF; CDR3 DNA: TGTGCCAGCAGCCCCGTGACAGGGACCGGGGAGCTGTTTTTT
D gene: TRBD1; CDR3 length: 15; clone size: NA; V gene: TRBV28; J gene: TRBJ2-3; CDR3 protein: CASSTNRGRTDTQYF; CDR3 DNA: TGTGCCAGCAGTACCAACAGGGGGCGCACAGATACGCAGTATTTT
D gene: NA; CDR3 length: 15; clone size: NA; V gene: TRBV5-5; J gene: TRBJ1-5; CDR3 protein: CASSLDFGVSQPQHF; CDR3 DNA: TGTGCCAGCAGCTTGGATTTCGGGGTGAGTCAGCCCCAGCATTTT
D gene: NA; CDR3 length: 14; clone size: few; V gene: TRBV7-2; J gene: TRBJ2-1; CDR3 protein: CASRPGLRPDEQFF; CDR3 DNA: TGTGCCAGCAGACCGGGACTCCGACCGGATGAGCAGTTCTTC
D gene: NA; CDR3 length: 14; clone size: NA; V gene: TRBV27; J gene: TRBJ2-5; CDR3 protein: CASSPGLIQETQYF; CDR3 DNA: TGTGCCAGCAGTCCGGGACTCATCCAAGAGACCCAGTACTTC
D gene: NA; CDR3 length: 17; clone size: once; V gene: TRBV2; J gene: TRBJ2-6; CDR3 protein: CASSGGAGAYGANVLTF; CDR3 DNA: TGTGCCAGCAGTGGGGGCGCGGGGGCCTATGGGGCCAACGTCCTGACTTTC
D gene: NA; CDR3 length: 14; clone size: NA; V gene: TRBV19; J gene: TRBJ1-5; CDR3 protein: CASSAGVLIQPQHF; CDR3 DNA: TGTGCCAGTAGCGCCGGGGTTCTTATCCAGCCCCAGCATTTT
D gene: NA; CDR3 length: 15; clone size: NA; V gene: TRBV9; J gene: TRBJ2-3; CDR3 protein: CASSLLLSSTDTQYF; CDR3 DNA: TGTGCCAGCAGCCTACTGTTGAGTAGCACAGATACGCAGTATTTT
D gene: NA; CDR3 length: 14; clone size: NA; V gene: TRBV7-8; J gene: TRBJ2-5; CDR3 protein: CASSLRQGTETQYF; CDR3 DNA: TGTGCCAGCAGCTTACGGCAGGGAACGGAGACCCAGTACTTC
D gene: NA; CDR3 length: 12; clone size: few; V gene: TRBV27; J gene: TRBJ2-7; CDR3 protein: CASSPGPHEQYF; CDR3 DNA: TGTGCCAGCAGTCCAGGGCCCCACGAGCAGTACTTC
D gene: NA; CDR3 length: 17; clone size: once; V gene: TRBV2; J gene: TRBJ1-2; CDR3 protein: CASSGSSTKTPAKGYTF; CDR3 DNA: TGTGCCAGCAGCGGTTCATCAACCAAGACACCAGCTAAGGGCTACACCTTC
D gene: TRBD1; CDR3 length: 14; clone size: NA; V gene: TRBV2; J gene: TRBJ2-4; CDR3 protein: CASRTGVAKNIQYF; CDR3 DNA: TGTGCCAGCAGGACAGGGGTAGCCAAAAACATTCAGTACTTC